The TCR beta chain under discussion was sequenced for a study of beta chain features in type 1 diabetes. Germline lookup yields CDR1 KGHSH and CDR2 LQKENI. CDR3 length equals 14 residues. Trimming stripped 3 bases from V and 5 bases from J, with 13 bases between. General study results and limits: Type 1 diabetes patients had TCRB CDR3s that were shorter (moderately but significantly so) in all four CD4+ subsets. Diminished insertions and augmented deletions at VDJ junctions characterized type 1 diabetes patients.

Isolated RNA was reverse transcribed in full, so expressed TCRB transcripts were sequenced. Naive, central memory and regulatory T cell samples produced a mean of approximately 3.6 million reads. Sequenced by immunoSEQ multiplex PCR; TCRdb stores in-frame clones only, minus some. The data hold 350,000 to 400,000 clones, with roughly 15% observed a single time. With regard to this clone: What it binds is not known.

Sequenced sample: naive CD4+ T cells from blood. This chain links TRBV18 with TRBJ2-5; D is ambiguous. This clonotype originated in a woman in her late teens or twenties in good health. In nucleotides, the CDR3 is TGTGCCAGCTCACCTTCCGAATTCGGGGAGACCCAGTACTTC. Translated, it gives CASSPSEFGETQYF.